This T cell receptor (beta chain) was identified in a study of shared clonotypes between healthy human individuals. Recent vaccinations or acute infections were absent in the healthy HIV-negative adult donors. The data were produced by immunoSEQ multiplex PCR, yet TCRdb's version contains in-frame clones alone and is incomplete. In the table there are over a million clones, roughly 97% of which are singletons. Germline V gene lookup returns CDR1 SGHRS and CDR2 YFSETQ. The CDR3 totals 17 residues. V was clipped by 2 bases and J by 0 bases, with 14 bases between them. The clonotype originates from a man aged 25 to 45 in good health. Sequenced material: naive CD4+ T cells sorted from blood. This sample's subset: CD45RA+ positively selected. This rearrangement joins TRBV5-1 to TRBJ1-4, with D hard to call. In DNA form, the CDR3 reads TGCGCCAGCAGCTTCGCCTCGGGGATGGCAACTAATGAAAAACTGTTTTTT. This sequence encodes CASSFASGMATNEKLFF. Together with reference TRBV5-1 and TRBJ1-4, the CDR3 gives the full variable domain: KAGVTQTPRYLIKTRGQQVTLSCSPISGHRSVSWYQQTPGQGLQFLFEYFSETQRNKGNFPGRFSGRQFSNSRSEMNVSTLELGDSALYLCASSFASGMATNEKLFFGSGTQLSVL.